Shown below are 25 T cell receptor beta chains from a single sample sequenced in a study of blood T cell repertoires in COVID-19. The protocol was immunoSEQ multiplex PCR, while the TCRdb copy is restricted to in-frame clones and leaves out a portion. The sample yields 150,000 to 200,000 clones, around 82% seen once. Sequencing was performed on PBMCs or T cells enriched from blood (not recorded which). The receptors here all came from a woman aged 50 to 60 with acute COVID-19.

In DNA form, the CDR3 reads TGTGCCAGCAGCCAAGAAGCCGGGGGGCCAGGGAATGAGCAGTTCTTC. Its translation is CASSQEAGGPGNEQFF. This chain links TRBV4-2 with TRBJ2-1; TRBD2 is a possible D gene (7 bases). This CDR3 has 16 residues. Trimming cost V 0 bases and J 7 bases, with 16 bases left between them. Germline loops: CDR1 LGHNA, CDR2 YNFKEQ.

This clone appeared a few times. The CDR3: CASSYLGQQNYGYTF. The CDR3 nucleotides are TGTGCCAGCAGTTACCTGGGACAGCAAAACTATGGCTACACCTTC. The V call is TRBV6-5, the J call TRBJ1-2; 7 positions match TRBD1. Germline V gives CDR1 MNHEY, CDR2 SVGAGI. The CDR3 runs to 15 residues. V shed 2 bases and J 2 bases; nucleotides not matched to a gene: 5.

This clone appeared a few times. The V call is TRBV5-6, the J call TRBJ2-7; tentative D call: TRBD1 (7 bases). Germline V lookup: CDR1 SGHDT, CDR2 YYEEEE. The CDR3 loop spans 14 amino acids. Trimming pared 4 bases from V and 3 bases from J, leaving 14 bases between. CDR3: CASSTFRGVYEQYV. Here the CDR3 DNA reads TGTGCCAGCAGCACCTTCAGGGGGGTCTACGAGCAGTACGTC.

The gene calls are TRBV5-1 and TRBJ1-3; D is perhaps TRBD1 (5 bases). V lost 0 bases and J lost 6, with 10 bases in between. This CDR3 contains 14 residues. Germline loops: CDR1 SGHRS, CDR2 YFSETQ. The CDR3 bases are TGCGCCAGCAGCTTGGACCAGGGCGAAAACACCATATATTTT. The encoded protein is CASSLDQGENTIYF.

The chain has TRBV6-5 and TRBJ2-1; a weak D match, TRBD1 (5 bases). Between the trimmed V and J ends, which lost 11 bases and 2 bases, there was a span of 16 bases. Germline V gene data show CDR1 as MNHEY and CDR2 as SVGAGI. This CDR3 contains 14 residues. The CDR3 bases are TGTGCCGTATCAGGGCTATTCGCCTACAATGAGCAGTTCTTC. It specifies CAVSGLFAYNEQFF.

J is TRBJ1-1 and V is TRBV19; 7 bases align to TRBD1. CDR3 length: 14 residues. Germline assignment: CDR1 LNHDA and CDR2 SQIVND (reference sequence). V was pared by 5 bases and J by 1 base, with 4 bases of the junction left unmatched. CDR3 sequence reads: CASSHRGPNTEAFF. The CDR3 coding sequence is TGTGCCAGTAGTCACAGGGGCCCGAACACTGAAGCTTTCTTT.

A single count supports this clone. The chain combines TRBV28 with TRBJ1-3, with 9 positions matching TRBD1. From germline, CDR1 is MDHEN and CDR2 SYDVKM. The CDR3 is 15 residues long. Trimming cost V 5 bases and J 6 bases; bases outside gene matches: 8. In nucleotides, the CDR3 is TGTGCCAGCAGTCCTAGGGGACAGGGAATAAACACCATATATTTT. Translation: CASSPRGQGINTIYF.

Here the CDR3 reads CASSAGTGGHSPLHF. The CDR3 nucleotides are TGTGCCAGCAGCGCGGGGACAGGGGGCCATTCACCCCTCCACTTT. The J gene is TRBJ1-6, the V gene TRBV7-2; 12 nucleotides align to TRBD1. This CDR3 comprises 15 residues. Germline assignment: CDR1 SGHTA and CDR2 FQGNSA. V lost 5 bases and J lost 8; bases outside the gene matches: 4.

This chain joins TRBV14 and TRBJ2-5; 8 nucleotides align to TRBD2. Germline CDR1 is SGHDN and CDR2 is FVKESK. This CDR3 region has 18 residues. V shed 0 bases, J shed 2 bases, and the junction held 11 bases outside the gene matches. In DNA, the CDR3 is TGTGCCAGCAGCCAAGATTTAGGGAGCGGGGGTATACAAGAGACCCAGTACTTC. Translated, it gives CASSQDLGSGGIQETQYF.

Comment on this clone: Germline is not matched at one junction end, which may reflect a read error. The chain links TRBV5-8 to TRBJ1-2, with TRBD1 matching 7 bases. The CDR3 contains 14 residues. The germline V gene encodes CDR1 SGHTS and CDR2 YDEGEE. The CDR3 reads CASKETGRRVGYTF. The CDR3 DNA reads TGTGCAAGCAAAGAGACAGGGCGCCGGGTAGGCTACACCTTC.

This chain uses TRBV12-3 or TRBV12-4 with TRBJ1-2, with 7 bases identical to TRBD1. Trimming at V came to 2 bases and at J to 8 bases, leaving 5 bases not matched to a gene. There are 13 residues in the CDR3. CDR3 residues: CASSLQGEVGYTF. The CDR3 DNA follows: TGTGCCAGCAGTTTACAGGGGGAAGTAGGCTACACCTTC.

The chain carries TRBV5-1 and TRBJ2-3; 8 bases agree with TRBD1. Germline V lookup: CDR1 SGHRS, CDR2 YFSETQ. V dropped 3 bases and J dropped 6; count of bases not matched to a gene: 6. The CDR3 has 14 amino acids. The DNA for the CDR3 is TGCGCCAGCAGCTGGCAGGGGGCAGGGGATACGCAGTATTTT. Translation gives CASSWQGAGDTQYF.

This clone was seen a few times. The V call is TRBV6-5, the J call TRBJ1-2; D ambiguous. The CDR3 is made up of 13 amino acids. The germline gives CDR1 MNHEY, CDR2 SVGAGI. The V and J ends lost 2 bases and 0 bases respectively, with 4 bases between them. For the CDR3, the DNA is TGTGCCAGCAGTTACCGGGCTAACTATGGCTACACCTTC. Amino acids: CASSYRANYGYTF.

A single count supports this clone. This chain joins TRBV7-8 and TRBJ2-7; 8 bases fit TRBD2. V lost 5 bases and J lost 7; bases outside the gene matches: 10. Germline CDR1 and CDR2: SGHVS and FQNEAQ. The CDR3 consists of 14 residues. The DNA of the CDR3 is TGTGCCAGCAGCACAGGACTAGCTGACCGAGAGCAGTACGTC. Translating it yields CASSTGLADREQYV.

The J gene is TRBJ1-5, the V gene TRBV16, with 7 bases identical to TRBD1. Losses at the gene ends were 1 base for V and 3 bases for J; bases not matched to a gene: 12. Germline assignment: CDR1 KGHSY and CDR2 FQNENV. CDR3 length: 18 residues. The CDR3 is CASSQLVDRALFNQPQHF. Here the CDR3 DNA reads TGTGCCAGCAGCCAATTGGTCGACAGGGCCCTTTTCAATCAGCCCCAGCATTTT.

The rearrangement uses TRBV13 and TRBJ2-6; TRBD1 matches 10 bases. J gave up 3 bases and V 5 bases, and 10 bases lay outside the gene matches. Germline CDR1 PRHDT, CDR2 FYEKMQ (reference sequence). The CDR3 runs 18 residues. The CDR3 bases are TGTGCCAGCAGCGCCCGACAGGGGGCCGTAAGTGGGGCCAACGTCCTGACTTTC. This codes for CASSARQGAVSGANVLTF.

The genes are TRBV2 and TRBJ1-2; D might be TRBD1 (6 bases). This CDR3 comprises 12 residues. CDR1 SNHLY and CDR2 FYNNEI come from the germline V gene. V lost 7 bases and J 6 bases, leaving 12 bases between the germline ends. In nucleotides, the CDR3 is TGTGCCAGCACCTTAGGGGGTGATGGCTACACCTTC. Its translation is CASTLGGDGYTF.

The rearrangement joins TRBV5-1 to TRBJ2-5, with 7 bases matching TRBD1. V shed 0 bases, J shed 4 bases, and the junction held 3 bases outside the gene matches. CDR1 is SGHRS, CDR2 YFSETQ, per germline. The CDR3 has 14 amino acids. The CDR3 nucleotides read TGCGCCAGCAGCTTGGCGACAGGGAGAGAGACCCAGTACTTC. It encodes CASSLATGRETQYF.

V is TRBV19 and J is TRBJ1-3; D ambiguous. Per the germline V gene, CDR1 is LNHDA and CDR2 is SQIVND (reference sequence). V gave up 2 bases and J gave up 0 bases, with 11 bases separating them. The CDR3 totals 16 residues. In DNA form, the CDR3 reads TGTGCCAGTAGTATAATTATGAAGAGCTCTGGAAACACCATATATTTT. Its translation is CASSIIMKSSGNTIYF.

This clone was detected a few times. The chain links TRBV7-2 to TRBJ1-4, with 7 bases lining up with TRBD1. The CDR3 is made up of 17 amino acids. After removal of 7 bases from V and 3 bases from J, the junction contained 14 bases not matched to a gene. Germline CDR1 SGHTA, CDR2 FQGNSA. CDR3 amino acids: CASTVGRGLFANEKLFF. Here the CDR3 DNA reads TGTGCCAGCACCGTGGGTAGGGGGCTGTTCGCTAATGAAAAACTGTTTTTT.

This chain connects TRBV9 to TRBJ1-1; TRBD1 aligns across 7 bases. CDR1 and CDR2 from the germline V gene are SGDLS and YYNGEE. V was clipped by 0 bases and J by 1 base; unmatched bases: 3. The CDR3 totals 15 residues. CDR3 protein: CASSVVGTENTEAFF. Here the CDR3 DNA reads TGTGCCAGCAGCGTAGTCGGGACAGAGAACACTGAAGCTTTCTTT. The full variable domain, completed using reference TRBV9 and TRBJ1-1, is DSGVTQTPKHLITATGQRVTLRCSPRSGDLSVYWYQQSLDQGLQFLIQYYNGEERAKGNILERFSAQQFPDLHSELNLSSLELGDSALYFCASSVVGTENTEAFFGQGTRLTVV.

This chain joins TRBV21-1 and TRBJ1-1. TRBV21-1 is marked as a pseudogene. This CDR3 is built from 16 residues. This CDR3 is CASSIAVTAPSIEAFF. CDR3 sequence (DNA): TGTGCCAGCAGCATTGCGGTCACGGCCCCCTCGATAGAAGCTTTCTTT.

In regard to this clone: Distinct nucleotide sequences in the sample also encode this CDR3. The rearrangement joins TRBV19 to TRBJ1-1; D call uncertain. Per germline, CDR1 LNHDA and CDR2 SQIVND (reference sequence). The CDR3 extends over 13 amino acids. With 3 bases removed from V and 1 base from J, the gap between germline ends came to 6 bases. The CDR3 protein is CASSINRNTEAFF. The DNA of the CDR3 is TGTGCCAGTAGTATCAACAGGAACACTGAAGCTTTCTTT.

This chain connects TRBV28 to TRBJ1-2; D may be TRBD1 (5 bases). Germline CDR1 reads MDHEN; CDR2 reads SYDVKM. The CDR3 contains 15 residues. Trimming stripped 4 bases from V and 0 bases from J, with 12 bases between. The CDR3 spells CASSSRQISNYGYTF. DNA of the CDR3: TGTGCCAGCAGTTCCCGACAGATCTCTAACTATGGCTACACCTTC.

This sequence joins TRBV3-1 (or the pseudogene TRBV3-2) and TRBJ2-5; 8 bases are shared with TRBD2. Germline CDR1 and CDR2: LGHDT and YNNKEL (reference sequence). J gave up 5 bases and V 0 bases, and 8 bases lay outside the gene matches. This CDR3 has 16 amino acids. This chain's CDR3 is CASSQELAGTGETQYF. In DNA form, the CDR3 reads TGTGCCAGCAGCCAAGAATTAGCGGGGACGGGGGAGACCCAGTACTTC.